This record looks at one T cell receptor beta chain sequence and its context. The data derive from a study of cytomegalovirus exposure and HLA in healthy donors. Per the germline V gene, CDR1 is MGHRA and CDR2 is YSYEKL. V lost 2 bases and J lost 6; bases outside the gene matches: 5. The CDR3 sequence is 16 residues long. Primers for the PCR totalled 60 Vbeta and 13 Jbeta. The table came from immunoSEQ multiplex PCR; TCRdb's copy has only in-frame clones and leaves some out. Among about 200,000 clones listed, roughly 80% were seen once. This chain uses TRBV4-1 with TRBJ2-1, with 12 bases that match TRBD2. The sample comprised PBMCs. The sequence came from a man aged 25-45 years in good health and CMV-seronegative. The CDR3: CASSQSTSGGRNEQFF. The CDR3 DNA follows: TGCGCCAGCAGCCAATCTACTAGCGGGGGGCGCAATGAGCAGTTCTTC.